This T cell receptor (beta chain) was retrieved from a study of cytomegalovirus exposure and HLA in healthy donors. 60 Vbeta and 13 Jbeta primers were used in PCR. Method: immunoSEQ multiplex PCR; TCRdb's copy keeps in-frame clones and lacks some. Counted here are 250,000 or so clones, roughly 84% occurring once; the ten biggest clones make up 1.3%. V lost 8 bases and J 5 bases, leaving 12 bases between the germline ends. The CDR3 covers 12 residues. Germline V gene lookup returns CDR1 SGHTA and CDR2 FQGNSA. Sequenced input: PBMCs. The rearrangement joins TRBV7-2 to TRBJ1-2; possibly TRBD1 for D (5 bases). The TCR comes from a human donor in good health. The CDR3 coding sequence is TGTGCCAGCGGTAAAGGGGCATATGGCTACACCTTC. This sequence encodes CASGKGAYGYTF.